Following are 18 T cell receptor beta chains from one sample sequenced in a study of T cells in Graves' hyperthyroidism and ophthalmopathy. TCR beta CDR3 regions were amplified from RNA transcripts. Using the HTBI primer set, a first-round RT-PCR was run on the TCR CDR3. TCRdb fed the multiplex PCR reads into MiXCR, producing one record per CDR3 protein. The sample includes roughly 700,000 distinct CDR3 sequences, 15% to 20% of them seen just once. Input material: blood. These receptor sequences come from a man aged 50-60 years with Graves' hyperthyroidism.

The CDR3 sequence: CSVEDFQGMQTYGYTF. The CDR3 region has the DNA TGCAGCGTTGAAGATTTCCAGGGGATGCAAACTTATGGCTACACCTTC. This sequence joins TRBV29-1 and TRBJ1-2, with a weak D call TRBD1 (6 bases). Trimming left V 0 bases short and J 5 bases short, with 19 bases between. CDR3 size: 16 residues. The germline gives CDR1 SQVTM, CDR2 ANQGSEA.

Ten or more counts support this clonotype. The chain couples TRBV6-2 or TRBV6-3 to TRBJ1-5, with 10 bases that match TRBD1. Germline CDR1 reads MNHEY; CDR2 reads SVGEGT. After removal of 6 bases from V and 3 bases from J, the junction contained 11 bases not matched to a gene. This CDR3 is 17 amino acids long. The CDR3 sequence is CASRGTWTGGFNQPQHF. The CDR3, as DNA: TGTGCCAGCAGGGGGACCTGGACAGGGGGTTTCAATCAGCCCCAGCATTTT.

The chain links TRBV6-1 to TRBJ2-1; 10 bases are shared with TRBD2. Germline-derived CDR1 and CDR2 are MNHNS and SASEGT. The junction had 13 bases not matched to a gene; V was cut back by 10 bases and J by 4 bases. The CDR3 is made up of 16 amino acids. Written as DNA, the CDR3 is TGTGCCATCACGTCGAGACTAGCGGGTCGTTACAATGAGCAGTTCTTC. Its protein product is CAITSRLAGRYNEQFF.

A single count supports this clonotype. This could be a read error, since a much larger clone is one nucleotide away. The chain carries TRBV29-1 and TRBJ1-2; a possible D gene is TRBD1 (5 bases). Germline CDR1 reads SQVTM; CDR2 reads ANQGSEA. V was cut by 2 bases and J by 5 bases, with 24 bases left in between. This CDR3 has 17 residues. The CDR3 sequence is CSVESSQTREGLYGYTF. The CDR3, as DNA: TGCAGCGTTGAATCGTCCCAAACCAGGGAGGGTTTATATGGCTACACCTTC.

Of note for this clonotype: This could be a read error, since a much larger clone is one nucleotide away. Here the CDR3 DNA reads TGTGCCATCAGTGAAGTTGCAGGGAGTGAAAAACTGTTTTTT. Amino acid sequence: CAISEVAGSEKLFF. The chain has TRBV10-3 and TRBJ1-4, with TRBD1 as a possible D gene (5 bases). Trimming took 3 bases from V and 7 from J, leaving 12 bases between them. The CDR3 sequence is 14 residues long. Germline V gives CDR1 ENHRY, CDR2 SYGVKD.

This clonotype was observed a few times. The gene calls are TRBV20-1 and TRBJ1-1; D unresolved. Germline values: CDR1 DFQATT, CDR2 SNEGSKA (reference sequence). CDR3 length: 10 amino acids. V lost 3 bases and J 5 bases, leaving 4 bases between the germline ends. The CDR3 reads CSASWTEAFF. The CDR3 DNA sequence: TGCAGTGCTAGTTGGACTGAAGCTTTCTTT.

The V gene is TRBV25-1, the J gene TRBJ2-7; D is uncertain. Looked up from germline, CDR1 is MGHDK and CDR2 is SYGVNS. V was pared by 5 bases and J by 0 bases, with 17 bases between. The CDR3 covers 16 residues. The CDR3 region is CASSPGRRPRSYEQYF. The CDR3 nucleotides are TGTGCCAGCAGTCCCGGGCGGCGGCCCCGCTCCTACGAGCAGTACTTC.

Remarks on this clonotype: A much larger clonotype is one base distant, so this may be a read error. CDR3: CVSSYSVAGQSSYEQYF. The CDR3, as DNA: TGTGTCAGCAGTTACTCGGTCGCGGGACAGAGCTCCTACGAGCAGTACTTC. V and J are TRBV6-5 and TRBJ2-7, with D possibly matching TRBD1 (7 bases). The CDR3 totals 17 residues. Germline CDR1 is MNHEY and CDR2 is SVGAGI.

CDR3 sequence: CASSLRGGDEKLFF. The CDR3 DNA is TGTGCCAGCAGCCTCCGGGGAGGAGATGAAAAACTGTTTTTT. The chain couples TRBV9 to TRBJ1-4, with D unclear. CDR1 is SGDLS, CDR2 YYNGEE, per germline. CDR3 length: 14 residues. Trimming pared 4 bases from V and 6 bases from J, leaving 13 bases between.

The CDR3 region is CASTDRGFRGNEQFF. In DNA, the CDR3 is TGTGCCAGTACTGACAGGGGTTTTAGGGGCAATGAGCAGTTCTTC. This sequence joins TRBV19 and TRBJ2-1; 8 bases match TRBD1. The germline CDR1 and CDR2 sequences are LNHDA and SQIVND (reference sequence). V dropped 7 bases and J dropped 6; count of bases not matched to a gene: 11. The CDR3 loop spans 15 amino acids.

The gene calls are TRBV11-2 and TRBJ2-7, with 8 bases aligning to TRBD1. The germline CDR1 and CDR2 sequences are SGHAT and FQNNGV. CDR3 length: 18 residues. Trimming removed 5 bases from V and 0 bases from J; junction bases left unmatched: 15. The CDR3 DNA sequence: TGTGCCAGCAGCCCGGCGGACAGGGTGGTGGGTTTCTCCTACGAGCAGTACTTC. Encoded protein: CASSPADRVVGFSYEQYF.

This clonotype was found many times. The chain has TRBV29-1 and TRBJ2-1; unclear D gene. Trimming stripped 3 bases from V and 5 bases from J, with 20 bases between. Germline values: CDR1 SQVTM, CDR2 ANQGSEA. This CDR3 contains 16 residues. CDR3 sequence reads: CSVDDSFRSAHNEQFF. Written as DNA, the CDR3 is TGCAGCGTTGACGATAGCTTTCGGTCCGCGCACAATGAGCAGTTCTTC.

The chain combines TRBV28 with TRBJ1-6, with D unclear. This CDR3 has 14 residues. The V gene lost 7 bases and the J gene lost 5 bases, with 12 bases spanning the gap. Per the germline V gene, CDR1 is MDHEN and CDR2 is SYDVKM. The DNA of the CDR3 is TGTGCCAGCAAATCAGCTATCGATAATTCACCCCTCCACTTT. This sequence encodes CASKSAIDNSPLHF.

The chain joins TRBV5-1 to TRBJ2-7; 7 nucleotides align to TRBD2. The junction had 7 bases not matched to a gene; V was cut back by 5 bases and J by 2 bases. This CDR3 comprises 14 residues. The V gene's germline CDR1 is SGHRS and CDR2 YFSETQ. The CDR3 DNA reads TGCGCCAGCAGACTCAGCGGGGCGCCCTACGAGCAGTACTTC. It encodes CASRLSGAPYEQYF.

This clonotype was observed at least ten times. The chain links TRBV2 to TRBJ1-1; D is unresolved. CDR3 size: 13 residues. V was clipped by 4 bases and J by 3 bases, with 9 bases between them. Germline loops: CDR1 SNHLY, CDR2 FYNNEI. In nucleotides, the CDR3 is TGTGCCAGCAGTGCCCTAGGGTACACTGAAGCTTTCTTT. This codes for CASSALGYTEAFF.

This clonotype was counted ten times or more. This rearrangement joins TRBV20-1 to TRBJ1-2, with TRBD1 matching 7 bases. This CDR3 is built from 15 residues. CDR1 DFQATT and CDR2 SNEGSKA come from the germline V gene (reference sequence). Trimming at V came to 6 bases and at J to 1 base, leaving 11 bases not matched to a gene. The CDR3 is CSANPRAGGNYGYTF. CDR3 DNA: TGCAGTGCCAACCCCCGGGCAGGGGGTAACTATGGCTACACCTTC.

This clonotype occurred a few times. The rearrangement uses TRBV3-1 and TRBJ2-7; a weak D match, TRBD2 (6 bases). CDR1 and CDR2 (germline): LGHDT, YNNKEL (reference sequence). Trimming stripped 0 bases from V and 3 bases from J, with 15 bases between. CDR3 size: 16 residues. In DNA, the CDR3 is TGTGCCAGCAGCCAAGATTTGGGGGGACGGGTCTACGAGCAGTACTTC. It codes for CASSQDLGGRVYEQYF.

In nucleotides, the CDR3 is TGTGCCAGCAGACCAGGGGAAAGAAACATTCAGTACTTC. This codes for CASRPGERNIQYF. The chain recombines TRBV6-1 with TRBJ2-4, with a tentative D call TRBD1 (6 bases). With 6 bases removed from V and 6 bases from J, the gap between germline ends came to 12 bases. CDR3 length equals 13 residues. Germline V gene sequence: CDR1 MNHNS, CDR2 SASEGT.